This TCR beta chain comes out of a study of cytomegalovirus exposure and HLA in healthy donors. The donors were part of the validation cohort, which consisted of more than 90 subjects and was separate from the first cohort of 670 or so subjects. Of note for this clone: Its antigen remains unknown.

Study results and limitations: Reported performance of the classifier showed diagnosis of cytomegalovirus status with high specificity and sensitivity. In vitro, a few CMV-associated chains proved specific for CMV antigens. 164 TCR beta chains were listed as cytomegalovirus-associated.

TCRdb's copy holds only in-frame clones and misses some; the assay was immunoSEQ multiplex PCR. The sample lists 30,000 to 40,000 clones, 80% to 95% occurring once. The sequenced sample was PBMCs. The TCR was taken from a man between 18 and 35 years old in good health and CMV-seronegative.

For the CDR3, the DNA is TGTGCCAGCAGCTTAGGGACCGCGGGCGCGGGGGGGACAGATACGCAGTATTTT. This translates into CASSLGTAGAGGTDTQYF. The chain is built from TRBV7-9 and TRBJ2-3; 9 bases are shared with TRBD2. Losses at the gene ends were 1 base for V and 3 bases for J; bases not matched to a gene: 11. Germline lookup yields CDR1 SEHNR and CDR2 FQNEAQ (reference sequence). CDR3 size: 18 residues. Complete variable domain (other parts from reference TRBV7-9 and TRBJ2-3): DTGVSQNPRHKITKRGQNVTFRCDPISEHNRLYWYRQTLGQGPEFLTYFQNEAQLEKSRLLSDRFSAERPKGSFSTLEIQRTEQGDSAMYLCASSLGTAGAGGTDTQYFGPGTRLTVL.